This is a list of T cell receptor beta chains from one sample in a study of control samples from healthy donors and cancer patients. Clones were sequenced by immunoSEQ multiplex PCR, and TCRdb holds only the in-frame ones, with some missing. The sample records about 55,000 clones, 85% to 95% being singletons. Sequenced material: blood. The receptors derive from a young man in good health. The CDR3 runs from the conserved cysteine through the conserved F or W. The order of the fields is J gene, V gene, D gene, clone size, CDR3 protein, CDR3 DNA. The D gene is left open where the match is weak. Where a row states a size, it is once, few, many or the class of an expanded clone; other rows omit it.

j_gene: TRBJ1-5; v_gene: TRBV5-1; d_gene: .; abundance: once; CDR3aa: CASSLQGVSNQPQHF; CDR3nt: TGCGCCAGCAGCTTGCAGGGAGTGAGCAATCAGCCCCAGCATTTT
j_gene: TRBJ2-3; v_gene: TRBV29-1; d_gene: .; abundance: .; CDR3aa: CSTKVGSDTQYF; CDR3nt: TGCAGCACGAAGGTGGGGTCAGATACGCAGTATTTT
j_gene: TRBJ2-1; v_gene: TRBV5-6; d_gene: TRBD2; abundance: .; CDR3aa: CASSWGTSGSYNEQFF; CDR3nt: TGTGCCAGCAGCTGGGGGACTAGCGGTTCCTACAATGAGCAGTTCTTC
j_gene: TRBJ1-1; v_gene: TRBV3-1/TRBV3-2; d_gene: TRBD1; abundance: .; CDR3aa: CASSQDQQGRAFF; CDR3nt: TGTGCCAGCAGCCAGGATCAACAGGGGCGTGCTTTCTTT
j_gene: TRBJ2-1; v_gene: TRBV9; d_gene: .; abundance: .; CDR3aa: CASSVDGYNEQFF; CDR3nt: TGTGCCAGCAGCGTTGACGGTTACAATGAGCAGTTCTTC
j_gene: TRBJ1-4; v_gene: TRBV30; d_gene: .; abundance: .; CDR3aa: CAWSRNREFEEKLFF; CDR3nt: TGTGCCTGGAGTAGGAACAGGGAGTTTGAGGAAAAACTGTTTTTT
j_gene: TRBJ1-2; v_gene: TRBV6-2/TRBV6-3; d_gene: TRBD1; abundance: few; CDR3aa: CASSYAGTGDGYTF; CDR3nt: TGTGCCAGCAGTTACGCCGGGACAGGGGATGGCTACACCTTC
j_gene: TRBJ1-2; v_gene: TRBV28; d_gene: .; abundance: .; CDR3aa: CASSLIKGGYTF; CDR3nt: TGTGCCAGCAGTCTCATAAAAGGCGGCTACACCTTC
j_gene: TRBJ2-7; v_gene: TRBV10-1; d_gene: TRBD1; abundance: once; CDR3aa: CASIRQGDRSSYEQYF; CDR3nt: TGCGCCAGCATCCGACAGGGGGATCGAAGCTCCTACGAGCAGTACTTC
j_gene: TRBJ1-1; v_gene: TRBV30; d_gene: TRBD1; abundance: once; CDR3aa: CALRTGNTEAFF; CDR3nt: TGTGCCCTCCGGACAGGGAACACTGAAGCTTTCTTT
j_gene: TRBJ1-1; v_gene: TRBV5-4; d_gene: .; abundance: .; CDR3aa: CASRLDRNTEAFF; CDR3nt: TGTGCCAGCAGACTCGACAGGAACACTGAAGCTTTCTTT
j_gene: TRBJ2-7; v_gene: TRBV7-2; d_gene: TRBD1; abundance: .; CDR3aa: CASSSAPGQGFYEQYF; CDR3nt: TGTGCCAGCAGCTCGGCCCCGGGACAGGGTTTCTACGAGCAGTACTTC
j_gene: TRBJ1-2; v_gene: TRBV19; d_gene: TRBD1; abundance: .; CDR3aa: CASSLTGTGRTF; CDR3nt: TGTGCCAGTAGTCTTACCGGGACAGGCCGGACCTTC
j_gene: TRBJ2-1; v_gene: TRBV21-1; d_gene: .; abundance: once; CDR3aa: CASSSSSGRGNEQFF; CDR3nt: TGTGCCAGCAGCAGCTCTAGCGGGAGGGGTAATGAGCAGTTCTTC
j_gene: TRBJ1-2; v_gene: TRBV14; d_gene: TRBD1; abundance: .; CDR3aa: CASSLSGTGGSYGYTF; CDR3nt: TGTGCCAGCAGTCTATCCGGGACAGGGGGATCCTATGGCTACACCTTC
j_gene: TRBJ1-2; v_gene: TRBV6-5; d_gene: .; abundance: .; CDR3aa: CASLGPQYYGYTF; CDR3nt: TGTGCCAGCCTAGGGCCACAGTACTATGGCTACACCTTC
j_gene: TRBJ2-3; v_gene: TRBV5-1; d_gene: .; abundance: .; CDR3aa: CASSIRTDTQYF; CDR3nt: TGCGCCAGCAGCATCCGCACAGATACGCAGTATTTT
j_gene: TRBJ2-3; v_gene: TRBV5-4; d_gene: TRBD1; abundance: .; CDR3aa: CASSLVQGVDTQYF; CDR3nt: TGTGCCAGCAGCTTAGTACAGGGGGTAGATACGCAGTATTTT
j_gene: TRBJ2-1; v_gene: TRBV27; d_gene: .; abundance: .; CDR3aa: CASSLSPIGFTYNEQFF; CDR3nt: TGTGCCAGCAGTTTATCCCCGATTGGTTTCACCTACAATGAGCAGTTCTTC
j_gene: TRBJ2-3; v_gene: TRBV5-5; d_gene: .; abundance: .; CDR3aa: CASSLAPGTDTQYF; CDR3nt: TGTGCCAGCAGCTTGGCTCCAGGGACAGATACGCAGTATTTT
j_gene: TRBJ2-3; v_gene: TRBV4-1; d_gene: TRBD2; abundance: .; CDR3aa: CASSPRELAGATDTQYF; CDR3nt: TGCGCCAGCAGCCCCCGGGAGCTAGCGGGAGCAACAGATACGCAGTATTTT
j_gene: TRBJ2-5; v_gene: TRBV9; d_gene: .; abundance: .; CDR3aa: CASSVEPLQETQYF; CDR3nt: TGTGCCAGCAGCGTAGAGCCGCTCCAAGAGACCCAGTACTTC
j_gene: TRBJ1-4; v_gene: TRBV7-2; d_gene: TRBD1; abundance: .; CDR3aa: CASSFRTGLTNEKLFF; CDR3nt: TGTGCCAGCAGCTTCAGGACAGGGCTCACTAATGAAAAACTGTTTTTT
j_gene: TRBJ2-3; v_gene: TRBV24-1; d_gene: .; abundance: .; CDR3aa: CATSGPITDTQYF; CDR3nt: TGTGCCACCAGTGGGCCGATCACAGATACGCAGTATTTT
j_gene: TRBJ2-3; v_gene: TRBV5-1; d_gene: TRBD2; abundance: .; CDR3aa: CASSLPLLAGGPDTQYF; CDR3nt: TGCGCCAGCAGCCTCCCCCTACTAGCGGGAGGCCCAGATACGCAGTATTTT
j_gene: TRBJ2-2; v_gene: TRBV6-4; d_gene: .; abundance: .; CDR3aa: CASSDSRENTGELFF; CDR3nt: TGTGCCAGCAGTGACTCGCGGGAGAACACCGGGGAGCTGTTTTTT
j_gene: TRBJ2-1; v_gene: TRBV9; d_gene: TRBD2; abundance: .; CDR3aa: CASSVVSSGTDNEQFF; CDR3nt: TGTGCCAGCAGCGTAGTATCTAGCGGGACCGACAATGAGCAGTTCTTC
j_gene: TRBJ1-5; v_gene: TRBV6-1; d_gene: TRBD1; abundance: .; CDR3aa: CASSEPTGGQPQHF; CDR3nt: TGTGCCAGCAGTGAACCGACAGGGGGTCAGCCCCAGCATTTT
j_gene: TRBJ2-7; v_gene: TRBV30; d_gene: .; abundance: .; CDR3aa: CAWSTSRDRRLYEQYF; CDR3nt: TGTGCCTGGAGTACCTCCCGAGACAGGCGACTATACGAGCAGTACTTC
j_gene: TRBJ2-7; v_gene: TRBV27; d_gene: .; abundance: .; CDR3aa: CASSSQGGRYEQYF; CDR3nt: TGTGCCAGCAGTTCGCAGGGGGGGAGGTACGAGCAGTACTTC
j_gene: TRBJ2-1; v_gene: TRBV11-3; d_gene: .; abundance: .; CDR3aa: CASSLDSGGAYNEQFF; CDR3nt: TGTGCCAGCAGCTTAGATAGTGGGGGCGCCTACAATGAGCAGTTCTTC
j_gene: TRBJ2-1; v_gene: TRBV20-1; d_gene: .; abundance: .; CDR3aa: CSAREIDEQFF; CDR3nt: TGCAGTGCTAGGGAGATCGATGAGCAGTTCTTC
j_gene: TRBJ2-5; v_gene: TRBV30; d_gene: TRBD1; abundance: .; CDR3aa: CAWGSRDRGRETQYF; CDR3nt: TGTGCCTGGGGGTCCCGGGACAGGGGACGGGAGACCCAGTACTTC
j_gene: TRBJ1-1; v_gene: TRBV30; d_gene: .; abundance: .; CDR3aa: CAWSKGADTEAFF; CDR3nt: TGTGCCTGGAGTAAAGGGGCCGATACTGAAGCTTTCTTT
j_gene: TRBJ2-7; v_gene: TRBV7-9; d_gene: TRBD1; abundance: .; CDR3aa: CASSFDRGRTGEQYF; CDR3nt: TGTGCCAGCAGCTTCGACAGGGGGCGAACTGGAGAGCAGTACTTC
j_gene: TRBJ2-1; v_gene: TRBV28; d_gene: .; abundance: .; CDR3aa: CASSVLASSYNEQFF; CDR3nt: TGTGCCAGCAGTGTTCTAGCGAGTTCCTACAATGAGCAGTTCTTC
j_gene: TRBJ2-2; v_gene: TRBV6-5; d_gene: TRBD2; abundance: .; CDR3aa: CASSYGTSSSGELFF; CDR3nt: TGTGCCAGCAGTTACGGGACTAGTAGTTCCGGGGAGCTGTTTTTT
j_gene: TRBJ2-1; v_gene: TRBV6-4; d_gene: .; abundance: once; CDR3aa: CASSDYSGNEQFF; CDR3nt: TGTGCCAGCAGTGACTACAGTGGCAATGAGCAGTTCTTC
j_gene: TRBJ1-2; v_gene: TRBV11-2; d_gene: .; abundance: .; CDR3aa: CASSSQDFYGYTF; CDR3nt: TGTGCCAGCAGCTCACAGGATTTTTATGGCTACACCTTC
j_gene: TRBJ1-5; v_gene: TRBV6-2/TRBV6-3; d_gene: TRBD1; abundance: few; CDR3aa: CASSWTGGLQPQHF; CDR3nt: TGTGCCAGCAGTTGGACAGGGGGCCTTCAGCCCCAGCATTTT
j_gene: TRBJ1-6; v_gene: TRBV6-5; d_gene: .; abundance: .; CDR3aa: CASSSANSPLHF; CDR3nt: TGTGCCAGCAGTTCCGCCAATTCACCCCTCCACTTT
j_gene: TRBJ1-2; v_gene: TRBV12-3/TRBV12-4; d_gene: .; abundance: .; CDR3aa: CASSLPDRLGYTF; CDR3nt: TGTGCCAGCAGTTTACCCGACAGGCTTGGCTACACCTTC